These T cell receptor beta chains were read from a single sample in a study of shared clonotypes between healthy human individuals. Profiled with immunoSEQ multiplex PCR; TCRdb holds only in-frame clones, not every one. The table includes approximately 2.5 million clones, more than 80% detected once. Sequencing used naive CD4+ T cells sorted from blood. The receptors were sampled from a man younger than 30 in good health. Each CDR3 is given with its conserved first and last residue. Each record gives: J gene, V gene, CDR3 length, D gene, clone size, CDR3 DNA, CDR3 protein. The D gene is left open where the match is weak. Part of the rows lack a size; the others show once, few, many or a class for expanded clones.

j_gene: TRBJ2-1; v_gene: TRBV5-1; len: 13; d_gene: TRBD2; abundance: once; CDR3nt: TGCGCCAGCAAAGGGAGGGCCCGCGATGAGCAGTTCTTC; CDR3aa: CASKGRARDEQFF
j_gene: TRBJ2-7; v_gene: TRBV4-3; len: 15; d_gene: -; abundance: -; CDR3nt: TGCGCCAGCAGCCAGTCTAGCGAGAGCTCCTACGAGCAGTACTTC; CDR3aa: CASSQSSESSYEQYF
j_gene: TRBJ1-5; v_gene: TRBV19; len: 18; d_gene: -; abundance: -; CDR3nt: TGTGCCAGTAGTATCGACCCCCGGCTGGCAGGGATAAATCAGCCCCAGCATTTT; CDR3aa: CASSIDPRLAGINQPQHF
j_gene: TRBJ2-7; v_gene: TRBV7-9; len: 18; d_gene: TRBD2; abundance: -; CDR3nt: TGTGCCAGCAAACCGGGACTAGCGGGTAATGGGCCTTCCTACGAGCAGTACTTC; CDR3aa: CASKPGLAGNGPSYEQYF
j_gene: TRBJ2-3; v_gene: TRBV5-1; len: 13; d_gene: -; abundance: -; CDR3nt: TGCGCCAGCCACGGGGTCGCCACAGATACGCAGTATTTT; CDR3aa: CASHGVATDTQYF
j_gene: TRBJ2-1; v_gene: TRBV2; len: 15; d_gene: -; abundance: -; CDR3nt: TGTGCCAGCACCAGGGGACTATCCAACCTGGATGAGCAGTTCTTC; CDR3aa: CASTRGLSNLDEQFF
j_gene: TRBJ1-5; v_gene: TRBV4-2; len: 15; d_gene: TRBD1; abundance: few; CDR3nt: TGTGCCAGCAGCCAAGATACAGGGGGCTACCAGCCCCAGCATTTT; CDR3aa: CASSQDTGGYQPQHF
j_gene: TRBJ2-1; v_gene: TRBV11-2; len: 16; d_gene: TRBD1; abundance: -; CDR3nt: TGTGCCAGCAGCTTGGTTGGGCGACAGGGGGCCGATGAGCAGTTCTTC; CDR3aa: CASSLVGRQGADEQFF
j_gene: TRBJ2-1; v_gene: TRBV7-9; len: 12; d_gene: -; abundance: -; CDR3nt: TGTGCCAGCAGCCCATTTACTAGTGAGCAGTTCTTC; CDR3aa: CASSPFTSEQFF
j_gene: TRBJ2-2; v_gene: TRBV7-8; len: 15; d_gene: TRBD1; abundance: once; CDR3nt: TGTGCCAGCAGACATAGTGTAGGGGGCTTCGGGGAGCTGTTTTTT; CDR3aa: CASRHSVGGFGELFF
j_gene: TRBJ2-1; v_gene: TRBV27; len: 13; d_gene: -; abundance: -; CDR3nt: TGTGCCAGCAGTTTCCGGGGGGCACATGAGCAGTTCTTC; CDR3aa: CASSFRGAHEQFF
j_gene: TRBJ2-2; v_gene: TRBV27; len: 12; d_gene: -; abundance: few; CDR3nt: TGTGCCAGCAGTTTAGATTGGCGAGCGCTGTTTTTT; CDR3aa: CASSLDWRALFF
j_gene: TRBJ1-4; v_gene: TRBV5-4; len: 15; d_gene: TRBD1; abundance: once; CDR3nt: TGTGCCAGCAGCTTGGGAACAGGGGGTAATGAAAAACTGTTTTTT; CDR3aa: CASSLGTGGNEKLFF